This TCR beta chain originates from a study of T cells in Graves' hyperthyroidism and ophthalmopathy. Study-wide context: Peripheral blood draws took place at initial diagnosis, ahead of any treatment.

Graves' hyperthyroidism without ophthalmopathy progression within 18 months was termed stable. CDR1 and CDR2 from the germline V gene are SGHAT and FQDESV (reference sequence). V lost 5 bases to trimming and J lost 3 bases; unmatched junction nucleotides: 9. The CDR3 runs to 15 residues. This clonotype was picked up many times. Authors of the study amplified TCR beta CDR3 regions from RNA transcripts. Carried out on the TCR CDR3, a first-round RT-PCR used the HTBI primer set. TCRdb redid the calling of the multiplex PCR reads with MiXCR, one entry per CDR3 protein. Counted here are hundreds of thousands of distinct CDR3 sequences, 15% to 18% occurring once; the ten biggest clones make up 13% to 15%.

The sequence came from a woman aged 18-30 years with Graves' hyperthyroidism. Sequences were obtained from blood. The chain is built from TRBV11-1 and TRBJ1-2, with 7 bases that match TRBD1. The chain's CDR3 is CASSRRQGLDYGYTF. The CDR3 bases are TGTGCCAGCAGCCGTCGACAGGGCCTGGACTATGGCTACACCTTC.